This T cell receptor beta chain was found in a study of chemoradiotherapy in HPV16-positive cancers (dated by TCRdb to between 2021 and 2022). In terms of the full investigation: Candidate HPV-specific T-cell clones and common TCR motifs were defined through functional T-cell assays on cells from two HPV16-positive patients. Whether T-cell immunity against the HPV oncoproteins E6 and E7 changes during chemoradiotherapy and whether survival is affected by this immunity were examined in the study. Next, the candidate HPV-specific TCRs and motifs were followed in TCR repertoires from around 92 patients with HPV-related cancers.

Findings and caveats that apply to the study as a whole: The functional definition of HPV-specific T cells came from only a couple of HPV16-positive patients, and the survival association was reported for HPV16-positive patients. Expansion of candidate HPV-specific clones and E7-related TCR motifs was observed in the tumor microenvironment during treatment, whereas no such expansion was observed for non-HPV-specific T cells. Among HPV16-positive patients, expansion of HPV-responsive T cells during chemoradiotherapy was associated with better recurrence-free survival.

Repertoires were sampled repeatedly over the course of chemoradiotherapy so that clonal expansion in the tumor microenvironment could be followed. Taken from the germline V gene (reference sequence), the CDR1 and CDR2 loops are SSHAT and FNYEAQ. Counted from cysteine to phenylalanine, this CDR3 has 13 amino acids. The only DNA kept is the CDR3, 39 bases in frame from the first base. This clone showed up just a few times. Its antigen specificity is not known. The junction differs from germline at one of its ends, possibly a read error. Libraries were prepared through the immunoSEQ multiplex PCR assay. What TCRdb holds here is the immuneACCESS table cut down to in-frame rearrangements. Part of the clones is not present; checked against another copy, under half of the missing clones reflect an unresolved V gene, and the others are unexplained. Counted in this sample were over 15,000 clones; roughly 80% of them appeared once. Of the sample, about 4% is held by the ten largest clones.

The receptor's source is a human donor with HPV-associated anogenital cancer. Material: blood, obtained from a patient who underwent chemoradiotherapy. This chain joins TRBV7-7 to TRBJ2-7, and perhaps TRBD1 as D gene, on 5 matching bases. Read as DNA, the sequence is TGTGCTAGCAGCTTTGGACAATCCTACGAGCAGTACTTC. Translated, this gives CASSFGQSYEQYF.